The 12 T cell receptor beta chains listed next were all sequenced from one sample in a study of blood T cells in healthy people across ages. The authors ran a second PCR of about 6 to 11 cycles using a sample-barcoded 5' primer and a J-beta primer mix. TCRdb analysed the 5' RACE reads with MiXCR anew, one entry per CDR3 protein. The data hold over 1,500,000 distinct CDR3 sequences, with about two fifths observed a single time. The sample consisted of blood. The receptors derive from a human donor in good health.

As to this clonotype: The junction shows a germline mismatch at one end, possibly a read error. The chain joins TRBV20-1 to TRBJ1-4; the D is unclear. The CDR3 is made up of 11 amino acids. In germline, CDR1 is DFQATT, CDR2 SNEGSKA (reference sequence). The CDR3 bases are TGCAGCGCTATAGGGTCTGAAAAACTGTTTTTT. Translating it yields CSAIGSEKLFF.

This clonotype was detected a few times. CDR3 protein: CAISEYREDGYTF. DNA for the CDR3: TGTGCCATCAGTGAATACAGGGAGGATGGCTACACCTTC. The J gene is TRBJ1-2, the V gene TRBV10-3, with TRBD1 as a possible D gene (6 bases). This CDR3 is 13 amino acids long. Germline CDR1 reads ENHRY; CDR2 reads SYGVKD. V was pared by 3 bases and J by 6 bases, with 11 bases between.

This chain connects TRBV3-1 to TRBJ2-7, with TRBD1 matching over 10 bases. Germline-derived CDR1 and CDR2 are LGHDT and YNNKEL (reference sequence). This CDR3 is built from 16 residues. The J segment lost 3 bases and the V segment lost 1 base, leaving 6 bases of the junction unmatched. CDR3 in DNA: TGTGCCAGCAGCCAAGCGAGGGACAGGGGAAACTACGAGCAGTACTTC. Translation gives CASSQARDRGNYEQYF.

About this clonotype itself: One junction end does not reproduce the germline sequence, and a read error may be involved. The chain joins TRBV6-5 to TRBJ2-5; D unclear. The CDR3 has 13 residues. The germline V gene encodes CDR1 MNHEY and CDR2 SVGAGI. Here the CDR3 reads CANSSPTFMTQYF. Here the CDR3 DNA reads TGTGCCAACAGTTCGCCAACCTTCATGACCCAGTACTTC.

V gene TRBV20-1 combines with J gene TRBJ1-5, with D maybe TRBD1 (5 bases). With 0 bases removed from V and 1 base from J, the gap between germline ends came to 13 bases. Germline values: CDR1 DFQATT, CDR2 SNEGSKA (reference sequence). The CDR3 length is 16 residues. The CDR3 sequence is CSARDPAGWSNQPQHF. For the CDR3, the DNA is TGCAGTGCTAGAGATCCAGCAGGGTGGAGCAATCAGCCCCAGCATTTT.

This clonotype was recorded a few times. The J gene is TRBJ1-1, the V gene TRBV5-1; a possible D gene is TRBD1 (5 bases). The CDR3 sequence is 16 residues long. Trimming removed 4 bases at V and 7 bases at J, with 23 bases between. Germline V gene lookup returns CDR1 SGHRS and CDR2 YFSETQ. CDR3 coding DNA: TGCGCCAGCAGCCAACAGTACGACGGGGGAGGGCTTGAAGCTTTCTTT. Its protein product is CASSQQYDGGGLEAFF.

The rearrangement uses TRBV6-5 and TRBJ2-7; perhaps TRBD2 as D (6 bases). The V end was cut by 0 bases, the J end by 1 base, with 10 bases between. Germline CDR1 MNHEY, CDR2 SVGAGI. The CDR3 runs to 15 residues. This chain's CDR3 is CASSYSSAGSYEQYF. Written as DNA, the CDR3 is TGTGCCAGCAGTTACTCGTCGGCGGGGTCCTACGAGCAGTACTTC.

V is TRBV7-2 and J is TRBJ2-5; 9 bases fit TRBD2. The CDR3 is made up of 16 amino acids. The ends lost 4 bases at V and 0 bases at J; junction bases unmatched: 6. Germline CDR1 reads SGHTA; CDR2 reads FQGNSA. The CDR3 here is CASSSTSGPYQETQYF. CDR3 sequence (DNA): TGTGCCAGCAGCTCCACTAGCGGGCCTTACCAAGAGACCCAGTACTTC. Filled out from reference TRBV7-2 and TRBJ2-5, the complete variable domain reads GAGVSQSPSNKVTEKGKDVELRCDPISGHTALYWYRQSLGQGLEFLIYFQGNSAPDKSGLPSDRFSAERTGGSVSTLTIQRTQQEDSAVYLCASSSTSGPYQETQYFGPGTRLLVL.

The chain has TRBV7-2 and TRBJ2-3; 7 bases agree with TRBD1. CDR3 length equals 15 residues. J lost 5 bases, V lost 4 bases, and 9 bases had no gene match. Germline lookup yields CDR1 SGHTA and CDR2 FQGNSA. The CDR3 protein is CASSSGQAGRDTQYF. Written as DNA, the CDR3 is TGTGCCAGCAGCTCCGGACAGGCTGGTAGAGATACGCAGTATTTT.

Only a few counts were recorded for this clonotype. The chain employs TRBV5-1 and TRBJ1-2; no reliable D call. This CDR3 contains 15 residues. V was pared by 4 bases and J by 0 bases, with 13 bases between. Germline CDR1 and CDR2: SGHRS and YFSETQ. In DNA form, the CDR3 reads TGCGCCAGCAGCCCGGGGAGTTCTTCTAACTATGGCTACACCTTC. Translation: CASSPGSSSNYGYTF. Based on the CDR3 plus reference TRBV5-1 and TRBJ1-2, the full variable domain is KAGVTQTPRYLIKTRGQQVTLSCSPISGHRSVSWYQQTPGQGLQFLFEYFSETQRNKGNFPGRFSGRQFSNSRSEMNVSTLELGDSALYLCASSPGSSSNYGYTFGSGTRLTVV.

The rearrangement uses TRBV7-8 and TRBJ2-7; the match to TRBD1 covers 7 bases. J was trimmed by 1 base and V by 5 bases; bases with no gene match: 8. The germline V gene encodes CDR1 SGHVS and CDR2 FQNEAQ. This CDR3 region has 15 residues. The CDR3 nucleotides are TGTGCCAGCAGCCGGCATCGGGACAGTTCCTACGAGCAGTACTTC. Its translation: CASSRHRDSSYEQYF.

The V gene is TRBV29-1, the J gene TRBJ1-1; TRBD1 agrees at 8 bases. The CDR3 sequence is 14 residues long. The J segment lost 0 bases and the V segment lost 4 bases, leaving 4 bases of the junction unmatched. The germline V gene encodes CDR1 SQVTM and CDR2 ANQGSEA. The CDR3: CSVGPTGVNTEAFF. The CDR3 DNA sequence: TGCAGCGTTGGGCCGACAGGGGTGAACACTGAAGCTTTCTTT.